The present T cell receptor beta chain was sequenced within a study of cytomegalovirus exposure and HLA in healthy donors. Study results and limitations: Earlier findings revealed that most TCR beta V segments proved productive either about 90% or about 30% of the time. It was reportedly the case that the classifier diagnosed cytomegalovirus status with high specificity and sensitivity. As confirmed in vitro, a few CMV-associated chains were specific for CMV antigens.

Primers for the PCR totalled 60 Vbeta and 13 Jbeta. Original processing methods: Later, 65 million to 85 million unique TCR beta chains were counted in an analysis, and roughly 11 million of them were shared. Assay: immunoSEQ multiplex PCR; the TCRdb copy retains only in-frame clones and omits some. D and trimming come from the DNA, and the V and J calls and clone size come from that table. This table has over 150,000 clones, about four fifths appearing once. The CDR3 is 14 amino acids. J gave up 5 bases and V 2 bases, and 4 bases lay outside the gene matches. Germline V gene data show CDR1 as MNHEY and CDR2 as SVGAGI. About this clone itself: What it binds is unknown.

This clonotype was sampled from a male donor in good health and CMV-seronegative. The chain has TRBV6-5 and TRBJ2-7; TRBD1 matches 9 bases. Input material: PBMCs. CDR3 protein: CASSYGTGYNEQYF. The DNA of the CDR3 is TGTGCCAGCAGTTACGGGACAGGGTACAACGAGCAGTACTTC.